This record looks at one TCR beta chain sequence and its context. The source of the sample is a study of blood T cell repertoires in COVID-19. Germline assignment: CDR1 MRHNA and CDR2 SNTAGT. The CDR3 covers 14 residues. The V gene lost 11 bases and the J gene lost 8 bases, with 21 bases spanning the gap. Assay used: immunoSEQ multiplex PCR; TCRdb lists only in-frame clones, some missing. In the table there are roughly 70,000 clones, approximately 89% of which are singletons. The gene calls are TRBV6-4 and TRBJ1-4; D is undetermined. The TCR was taken from a man older than 75 with acute or convalescent COVID-19. The sequencing sample was made of peripheral blood. In nucleotides, the CDR3 is TGTGCCGTCACCCTCGCGTCGTCTTGGGAAAAACTGTTTTTT. Its protein is CAVTLASSWEKLFF.